The 28 T cell receptor gamma chains in this list originate from one sample, sequenced in a study of Vδ1+ human thymocytes. Study conclusions and caveats: Thymic TRG and TRD repertoires appeared highly polyclonal, with Gaussian CDR3 length distributions.

The antigens for these receptors are not known. Extracted RNA was reverse transcribed into cDNA. The CDR3 regions were amplified by multiplex PCR from V-gene primers to a constant-region primer. TCRdb reprocessed the multiplex PCR reads using CATT. The sample yields thousands of gamma-chain clones, 42% seen once. The sample consisted of Vdelta1+ gamma-delta thymocytes from the thymus. Subset reported: FACS-sorted CD3+ TCRalphabeta- TCRVdelta1+ TCRVdelta2- thymocytes. Every receptor here comes from a boy under two years old who had congenital heart surgery.

The V call is TRGV8, the J call TRGJ1 or TRGJ2. Matching the DNA to germline supplied the J gene, which TCRdb does not give. V lost 0 bases to trimming and J lost 9 bases; unmatched junction nucleotides: 5. Germline V CDR1 and CDR2: VENAVY, YDSYNSRV. The CDR3 is made up of 12 amino acids. The CDR3 sequence is CATWDRPVKKLF. The CDR3 DNA is TGTGCCACCTGGGATAGGCCCGTTAAGAAACTCTTT.

Turning to this clone: This sample also contains other DNA sequences that code for the same CDR3. The genes are TRGV5 and TRGJ1 or TRGJ2. V shed 0 bases, J shed 6 bases, and the junction held 8 bases outside the gene matches. Germline values: CDR1 VINAFY, CDR2 YDVSNSKD. The CDR3 sequence is 14 residues long. CDR3 sequence (DNA): TGTGCCACCTGGGACAGGCCGGGGGGTTATAAGAAACTCTTT. It specifies CATWDRPGGYKKLF.

V is TRGV3 and J is TRGJ1 or TRGJ2. Since TCRdb gives no J gene, matching the DNA to germline was used here to assign it. The length of the CDR3 is 13 residues. J gave up 5 bases and V 6 bases, and 10 bases lay outside the gene matches. CDR1 and CDR2 from the germline V gene are VTNTFY and YDVSTARD (reference sequence). CDR3 bases: TGTGCCACCTGGCCCCGACTGGATTATAAGAAACTCTTT. Translated, it gives CATWPRLDYKKLF.

V gene TRGV5 combines with J gene TRGJ1 or TRGJ2. The J gene, missing from TCRdb, was assigned here through DNA to germline matching. Trimming took 3 bases from V and 4 from J; bases not matched to a gene: 9. CDR1 and CDR2 from the germline V gene are VINAFY and YDVSNSKD. The CDR3 consists of 14 residues. The CDR3 loop reads CATWDRILYYKKLF. CDR3 DNA: TGTGCCACCTGGGACCGGATTTTGTATTATAAGAAACTCTTT.

As regards this clone: The same CDR3 also results from other DNA sequences found in this sample. The rearrangement joins TRGV4 to TRGJ1 or TRGJ2. CDR1 and CDR2 from the germline V gene are EGSTGY and YDSYTSSV. This CDR3 comprises 11 residues. Losses at the gene ends were 3 bases for V and 7 bases for J; bases not matched to a gene: 3. CDR3 protein: CATWDPYKKLF. Here the CDR3 DNA reads TGTGCCACCTGGGATCCCTATAAGAAACTCTTT.

Remarks on this clone: In the same sample, other DNA sequences code for this CDR3. The chain is built from TRGV3 and TRGJ1 or TRGJ2. The J gene is not listed in TCRdb, so it was assigned here from a DNA match to germline. Losses at the gene ends were 0 bases for V and 10 bases for J; bases not matched to a gene: 6. The V gene's germline CDR1 is VTNTFY and CDR2 YDVSTARD (reference sequence). The CDR3 spans 12 residues. The DNA for the CDR3 is TGTGCCACCTGGGACAGGCGTGGGAAGAAACTCTTT. It encodes CATWDRRGKKLF.

The rearrangement links TRGV4 to TRGJ1 or TRGJ2. No J segment appears in TCRdb, so it was assigned here by matching the sequence to germline. Germline V gene lookup returns CDR1 EGSTGY and CDR2 YDSYTSSV. The CDR3 has 16 amino acids. V trimming: 0 bases; J trimming: 7 bases; junction bases outside the gene matches: 15. As DNA, the CDR3 is TGTGCCACCTGGGATGGGCAGAGTCGCCGGCCGTATAAGAAACTCTTT. This translates into CATWDGQSRRPYKKLF.

The rearrangement uses TRGV4 and TRGJ1 or TRGJ2. The J gene is not listed in TCRdb, so it was assigned here from a DNA match to germline. The CDR3 length is 13 residues. In germline, CDR1 is EGSTGY, CDR2 YDSYTSSV. The V segment lost 6 bases and the J segment 3 bases; nucleotides outside the gene matches: 8. The chain's CDR3 is CATWSTLYYKKLF. In DNA, the CDR3 is TGTGCCACCTGGAGTACTCTTTATTATAAGAAACTCTTT.

As for this clone: The junction differs from germline at one of its ends, possibly a read error. The chain uses TRGV4 and TRGJ1 or TRGJ2. TCRdb lists no J gene, so it was determined here by aligning the DNA to germline. The CDR3 covers 12 residues. Germline-derived CDR1 and CDR2 are EGSTGY and YDSYTSSV. The DNA for the CDR3 is TGTGCCACCTGGCAGAATCATTATAAGAAACTCTTT. This translates into CATWQNHYKKLF.

The chain carries TRGV3 and TRGJ1 or TRGJ2. No J gene was available from TCRdb, and it was assigned here by a germline match of the DNA. The germline CDR1 and CDR2 sequences are VTNTFY and YDVSTARD (reference sequence). The CDR3 is 11 residues long. Unmatched junction bases numbered 4, after V lost 3 bases and J lost 8 bases. The CDR3 nucleotides are TGTGCCACCTGGGACCCTGATAAGAAACTCTTT. Encoded protein: CATWDPDKKLF.

The rearrangement joins TRGV8 to TRGJ1 or TRGJ2. The J gene is not listed in TCRdb, so it was assigned here from a DNA match to germline. This CDR3 is built from 13 residues. Trimming removed 5 bases from V and 10 bases from J; junction bases left unmatched: 14. Germline values: CDR1 VENAVY, CDR2 YDSYNSRV. In DNA form, the CDR3 reads TGTGCCACCTGGGCGTTCGCAGACTCAAAGAAACTCTTT. Protein: CATWAFADSKKLF.

Details on this clone: Other DNA sequences within the sample encode an identical CDR3. J is TRGJ1 or TRGJ2 and V is TRGV5. The CDR3 totals 11 residues. Germline values: CDR1 VINAFY, CDR2 YDVSNSKD. V was pared by 3 bases and J by 10 bases, with 6 bases of the junction left unmatched. The CDR3 DNA follows: TGTGCCACCTGGGACTCGGGAAAGAAACTCTTT. This gives the protein CATWDSGKKLF.

A word on this clone: One end of the junction varies from germline; a read error may be responsible. This sequence joins TRGV9 and TRGJ1 or TRGJ2. The CDR3 runs 11 residues. Germline V gives CDR1 GITISATS, CDR2 ISYDGTV (reference sequence). DNA of the CDR3: TGTGCCTGGTGGGATCACAATAAGAAACTCTTT. Protein: CAWWDHNKKLF.

This clone has more than one count but fewer than ten. The chain joins TRGV1 to TRGJ1 or TRGJ2. TRGV1 is classed as an ORF, of uncertain function. V lost 3 bases, J lost 8 bases, and 19 bases stayed unmatched. This CDR3 is built from 16 residues. The CDR3 nucleotides read TGTGCCACCTGGGACTTTAAGGACACCACGGTCAATAAGAAACTCTTT. It translates to CATWDFKDTTVNKKLF.

The genes are TRGV4 and TRGJ1 or TRGJ2. J gave up 3 bases and V 8 bases, and 10 bases lay outside the gene matches. Germline-derived CDR1 and CDR2 are EGSTGY and YDSYTSSV. The CDR3 consists of 13 residues. CDR3 residues: CATYLEGYYKKLF. For the CDR3, the DNA is TGTGCCACCTACTTAGAAGGTTATTATAAGAAACTCTTT.

V and J are TRGV2 and TRGJ1 or TRGJ2. There are 13 residues in the CDR3. CDR1 is EGSNGY and CDR2 is YDSYNSKV in the germline V gene. V lost 1 base to trimming and J lost 7 bases; unmatched junction nucleotides: 7. DNA for the CDR3: TGTGCCACCTGGGACGGCCGGGGGTATAAGAAACTCTTT. Protein sequence: CATWDGRGYKKLF.

This chain uses TRGV5 with TRGJ1 or TRGJ2. Because TCRdb records no J gene, it was assigned here through a match of the DNA to germline. This CDR3 region has 12 residues. Germline V gene sequence: CDR1 VINAFY, CDR2 YDVSNSKD. Trimming at V came to 0 bases and at J to 8 bases, leaving 4 bases not matched to a gene. The CDR3 DNA reads as TGTGCCACCTGGGACAGGTTTAATAAGAAACTCTTT. Its protein is CATWDRFNKKLF.

This chain connects TRGV2 to TRGJP2. The J gene, left out of TCRdb, was set here by checking the DNA against germline. V dropped 2 bases and J dropped 2; count of bases not matched to a gene: 5. This CDR3 has 15 amino acids. Germline loops: CDR1 EGSNGY, CDR2 YDSYNSKV. CDR3 nucleotide sequence: TGTGCCACCTGGGACGTTCTCAGTAGTGATTGGATCAAGACGTTT. Translation gives CATWDVLSSDWIKTF.

Judged by abundance, this clone is medium-sized. This chain links TRGV9 with TRGJ1 or TRGJ2. The CDR3 totals 12 residues. J was trimmed by 4 bases and V by 3 bases; bases with no gene match: 3. Looked up from germline, CDR1 is GITISATS and CDR2 is ISYDGTV (reference sequence). CDR3: CALWEPYYKKLF. CDR3 nucleotides: TGTGCCTTGTGGGAGCCCTATTATAAGAAACTCTTT.

This clone was recorded a few times. The chain carries TRGV8 and TRGJ1 or TRGJ2. TCRdb supplies no J gene; here it was assigned by aligning the nucleotide sequence to germline. The germline CDR1 and CDR2 sequences are VENAVY and YDSYNSRV. CDR3 length: 17 amino acids. With V trimmed by 4 bases and J by 3 bases, 18 bases remained unmatched. The CDR3 bases are TGTGCCACCTGGGACTCCCTAACCCCAAGTTTTTATTATAAGAAACTCTTT. Its translation: CATWDSLTPSFYYKKLF.

The J gene is TRGJ1 or TRGJ2, the V gene TRGV3. The CDR3 is 12 amino acids. The germline V gene encodes CDR1 VTNTFY and CDR2 YDVSTARD (reference sequence). V lost 4 bases, J lost 12 bases, and 12 bases stayed unmatched. The CDR3 sequence: CATWETLDRKLF. CDR3 sequence (DNA): TGTGCCACCTGGGAAACCCTCGATAGGAAACTCTTT.

V and J are TRGV4 and TRGJ1 or TRGJ2. TCRdb supplies no J gene; here it was assigned by aligning the nucleotide sequence to germline. Germline V gene lookup returns CDR1 EGSTGY and CDR2 YDSYTSSV. V lost 4 bases and J lost 0; bases outside the gene matches: 9. CDR3 length: 15 residues. The CDR3 coding sequence is TGTGCCACCTGGGAAAATGGGGAGAATTATTATAAGAAACTCTTT. As protein: CATWENGENYYKKLF.

The gene calls are TRGV3 and TRGJ1 or TRGJ2. CDR1 is VTNTFY and CDR2 is YDVSTARD in the germline V gene (reference sequence). The CDR3 runs to 13 residues. Trimming took 6 bases from V and 8 from J; bases not matched to a gene: 13. DNA for the CDR3: TGTGCCACCTGGATATGGGGGCATGATAAGAAACTCTTT. Encoded protein: CATWIWGHDKKLF.

This chain links TRGV4 with TRGJ1 or TRGJ2. With V trimmed by 0 bases and J by 3 bases, 8 bases remained unmatched. Germline V gene lookup returns CDR1 EGSTGY and CDR2 YDSYTSSV. The CDR3 covers 15 residues. The CDR3 nucleotides are TGTGCCACCTGGGATGGGCCGAGATTTTATTATAAGAAACTCTTT. This sequence encodes CATWDGPRFYYKKLF.

This clone occurred a few times. The rearrangement joins TRGV8 to TRGJ1 or TRGJ2. CDR1 VENAVY and CDR2 YDSYNSRV come from the germline V gene. With V trimmed by 1 base and J by 4 bases, 1 base remained unmatched. The CDR3 runs to 12 residues. The CDR3 is CATWDSYYKKLF. CDR3 sequence (DNA): TGTGCCACCTGGGATAGCTATTATAAGAAACTCTTT.

The V call is TRGV3, the J call TRGJ1 or TRGJ2. With V trimmed by 0 bases and J by 7 bases, 6 bases remained unmatched. CDR3 length equals 13 residues. Germline CDR1 reads VTNTFY; CDR2 reads YDVSTARD (reference sequence). The CDR3 nucleotides read TGTGCCACCTGGGACAGGCTGCGGTATAAGAAACTCTTT. Translation gives CATWDRLRYKKLF.

This chain links TRGV4 with TRGJ1 or TRGJ2. Here the J gene came from matching the DNA to germline, since TCRdb omits it. The junction had 8 bases not matched to a gene; V was cut back by 0 bases and J by 12 bases. Germline assignment: CDR1 EGSTGY and CDR2 YDSYTSSV. CDR3 length equals 12 residues. The CDR3 loop reads CATWDGRGRKLF. The DNA of the CDR3 is TGTGCCACCTGGGATGGGCGGGGGAGGAAACTCTTT.

This clone has only a few counts. The rearrangement uses TRGV8 and TRGJ1 or TRGJ2. Germline trimming cut 4 bases from V and 8 bases from J; bases unmatched to any gene: 8. This CDR3 has 12 amino acids. CDR1 is VENAVY and CDR2 is YDSYNSRV in the germline V gene. CDR3 sequence reads: CATWDRLNKKLF. CDR3 sequence (DNA): TGTGCCACCTGGGACCGTTTGAATAAGAAACTCTTT.